The next 28 T cell receptor beta chains were all read from a single sample in a study of identical twins. TCRdb independently ran MiXCR on the 5' RACE reads; one entry per CDR3 protein. The sample contains over 550,000 distinct CDR3 sequences, 7.1% of which appear only once. These records were also assigned to another study, of yellow fever vaccine responses in identical twins.

The material sequenced was PBMCs. All receptors come from a woman under 30 in good health.

The V and J genes are TRBV27 and TRBJ2-1; D not certain. Trimming cost V 3 bases and J 1 base, with 13 bases left between them. The CDR3 loop spans 16 amino acids. CDR1 is MNHEY, CDR2 SMNVEV, per germline (reference sequence). The CDR3 DNA reads TGTGCCAGCAGTTTTCGCTGGCCTAGTTCCTACAATGAGCAGTTCTTC. This sequence encodes CASSFRWPSSYNEQFF.

The rearrangement links TRBV20-1 to TRBJ2-3; 10 positions match TRBD2. CDR1 is DFQATT, CDR2 SNEGSKA, per germline (reference sequence). With V trimmed by 6 bases and J by 4 bases, 4 bases remained unmatched. This CDR3 is built from 13 residues. CDR3 loop: CSATGTSADTQYF. The CDR3 coding sequence is TGCAGTGCCACGGGGACTAGCGCAGATACGCAGTATTTT.

This clonotype turned up a few times. V is TRBV6-5 and J is TRBJ1-1; 7 bases line up with TRBD1. This CDR3 is built from 13 residues. V gave up 2 bases and J gave up 11 bases; unmatched junction bases: 8. Germline-derived CDR1 and CDR2 are MNHEY and SVGAGI. The CDR3 loop reads CASSYAGTASAFF. DNA of the CDR3: TGTGCCAGCAGTTACGCAGGGACAGCCAGCGCTTTCTTT.

This clonotype was counted ten times or more. This chain uses TRBV15 with TRBJ2-1; D remains ambiguous. The CDR3 consists of 16 residues. Germline CDR1 is LNHNV and CDR2 is YYDKDF (reference sequence). V gave up 0 bases and J gave up 7 bases, with 16 bases separating them. CDR3 amino acids: CATSRDSALDHNEQFF. The CDR3 DNA follows: TGTGCCACCAGCAGAGATTCGGCGTTAGACCATAATGAGCAGTTCTTC.

The sample holds a few counts of this clonotype. This chain links TRBV5-6 with TRBJ2-3; 13 bases are a match to TRBD2. CDR3 length: 17 amino acids. V shed 4 bases and J 4 bases; nucleotides not matched to a gene: 9. The germline V gene has CDR1 SGHDT and CDR2 YYEEEE. As DNA, the CDR3 is TGTGCCAGCAGCCCAGGGTGGACTAGCGGGAGTGCAGATACGCAGTATTTT. Protein sequence: CASSPGWTSGSADTQYF.

The sample holds many counts of this clonotype. The chain carries TRBV12-3 or TRBV12-4 and TRBJ2-3; D gene uncertain. V gave up 6 bases and J gave up 2 bases, with 9 bases separating them. The CDR3 sequence is 13 residues long. As DNA, the CDR3 is TGTGCCAGCAGGCTCGGAACCACAGATACGCAGTATTTT. Translated, it gives CASRLGTTDTQYF.

In its sample, this clonotype was seen many times. This chain joins TRBV7-9 and TRBJ2-3; D may be TRBD2 (7 bases). V lost 11 bases to trimming and J lost 4 bases, with 13 bases between them. The CDR3 is made up of 12 amino acids. Germline loops: CDR1 SEHNR, CDR2 FQNEAQ (reference sequence). The CDR3 region has the DNA TGTGCCGCGGGGGCCTTCGCAGATACGCAGTATTTT. This sequence encodes CAAGAFADTQYF.

The V call is TRBV5-5, the J call TRBJ1-1, with TRBD1 as a possible D gene (5 bases). The CDR3 runs 13 residues. The germline gives CDR1 SGHKS, CDR2 YYEKEE (reference sequence). Trimming pared 5 bases from V and 3 bases from J, leaving 11 bases between. The CDR3 sequence: CASSTGGDTEAFF. CDR3 sequence (DNA): TGTGCCAGCAGTACCGGGGGGGACACTGAAGCTTTCTTT.

The rearrangement links TRBV7-8 to TRBJ1-5; D is perhaps TRBD1 (6 bases). V lost 6 bases to trimming and J lost 6 bases, with 15 bases between them. Germline CDR1 SGHVS, CDR2 FQNEAQ. This CDR3 is built from 14 residues. CDR3 sequence: CASSFRGGFQPQHF. The CDR3, as DNA: TGTGCCAGCAGTTTTAGGGGGGGCTTTCAGCCCCAGCATTTT.

This clonotype has a count of ten or more. The chain recombines TRBV12-5 with TRBJ2-2; 8 bases are a match to TRBD1. With 7 bases clipped from V and 7 bases from J, the junction kept 11 bases outside the gene matches. The germline CDR1 and CDR2 sequences are LGHNT and FRNRAP. This CDR3 is built from 15 residues. In DNA, the CDR3 is TGTGCTAGTGCCACCGGACAGGGTGAGATCGGGGAGCTGTTTTTT. Its protein product is CASATGQGEIGELFF. Full variable domain (outside the CDR3, taken from reference TRBV12-5 and TRBJ2-2): DARVTQTPRHKVTEMGQEVTMRCQPILGHNTVFWYRQTMMQGLELLAYFRNRAPLDDSGMPKDRFSAEMPDATLATLKIQPSEPRDSAVYFCASATGQGEIGELFFGEGSRLTVL.

This clonotype was recorded many times. The chain has TRBV7-9 and TRBJ1-1; D uncertain. V was cut by 2 bases and J by 4 bases, with 14 bases left in between. The length of the CDR3 is 15 residues. CDR1 SEHNR and CDR2 FQNEAQ come from the germline V gene (reference sequence). CDR3 DNA: TGTGCCAGCAGCTTAAGAAGTCAGTCGGTCACTGAAGCTTTCTTT. Its protein product is CASSLRSQSVTEAFF.

This sequence joins TRBV29-1 and TRBJ2-3, with 7 nucleotides matching TRBD2. CDR3 length equals 12 residues. Germline-derived CDR1 and CDR2 are SQVTM and ANQGSEA. V trimming: 4 bases; J trimming: 4 bases; junction bases outside the gene matches: 2. The CDR3 DNA sequence: TGCAGCGTTGCCAGCGGGGCAGATACGCAGTATTTT. Protein: CSVASGADTQYF.

The J gene is TRBJ2-7, the V gene TRBV10-3; 10 bases align to TRBD2. The CDR3 consists of 15 residues. Germline lookup yields CDR1 ENHRY and CDR2 SYGVKD. V lost 3 bases, J lost 5 bases, and 7 bases stayed unmatched. Written as DNA, the CDR3 is TGTGCCATCAGTGACCCGGGACTAGCGCACGACGAGCAGTACTTC. Translated: CAISDPGLAHDEQYF.

This clonotype was recorded many times. The V and J genes are TRBV28 and TRBJ2-1; 12 bases line up with TRBD2. The CDR3 is 17 amino acids. Germline V gene lookup returns CDR1 MDHEN and CDR2 SYDVKM. Germline trimming cut 6 bases from V and 7 bases from J; bases unmatched to any gene: 13. CDR3 coding DNA: TGTGCCAGCAGATATCGGGCTAGCGGGAGGGTGGGGAATGAGCAGTTCTTC. This encodes CASRYRASGRVGNEQFF.

The chain uses TRBV20-1 and TRBJ2-2, with 8 bases that match TRBD2. Germline CDR1 DFQATT, CDR2 SNEGSKA (reference sequence). The CDR3 covers 15 residues. With 6 bases clipped from V and 5 bases from J, the junction kept 11 bases outside the gene matches. The CDR3 loop reads CSARVGGAGTGELFF. DNA of the CDR3: TGCAGTGCCAGGGTCGGGGGGGCCGGGACCGGGGAGCTGTTTTTT.

This clonotype was found many times. This chain's CDR3 is CASSFGQGSYNEQFF. The CDR3 DNA follows: TGCGCCAGCAGCTTCGGACAGGGTTCCTACAATGAGCAGTTCTTC. The chain has TRBV5-1 and TRBJ2-1, with TRBD1 matching over 8 bases. This CDR3 contains 15 residues. The J segment lost 1 base and the V segment lost 2 bases, leaving 2 bases of the junction unmatched. Germline CDR1 SGHRS, CDR2 YFSETQ.

This clonotype was counted at least ten times. V usage is TRBV12-3 or TRBV12-4 and J usage is TRBJ2-2; TRBD2 matches 10 bases. J lost 8 bases, V lost 2 bases, and 5 bases had no gene match. CDR3 size: 15 residues. The CDR3 spells CASSLLLAGVGELFF. For the CDR3, the DNA is TGTGCCAGCAGTTTACTGCTAGCGGGGGTTGGGGAGCTGTTTTTT.

The V call is TRBV20-1, the J call TRBJ2-7; unclear D gene. CDR1 is DFQATT and CDR2 is SNEGSKA in the germline V gene (reference sequence). Trimming pared 7 bases from V and 3 bases from J, leaving 10 bases between. The CDR3 has 11 amino acids. This chain's CDR3 is CSGWHYYEQYF. CDR3 coding DNA: TGCAGTGGCTGGCACTACTACGAGCAGTACTTC.

This clonotype was observed at least ten times. The chain uses TRBV5-1 and TRBJ2-7; TRBD2 might be the D (6 bases). Germline V gene sequence: CDR1 SGHRS, CDR2 YFSETQ. The V and J ends lost 4 bases and 0 bases respectively, with 11 bases between them. The CDR3 runs to 14 residues. The CDR3 bases are TGCGCCAGCAGCCCCGAGACTAGCTCCTACGAGCAGTACTTC. Amino acid sequence: CASSPETSSYEQYF.

This chain links TRBV6-1 with TRBJ2-5; TRBD2 is a possible D gene (5 bases). This CDR3 has 16 residues. The germline gives CDR1 MNHNS, CDR2 SASEGT. The V and J ends lost 6 bases and 5 bases respectively, with 22 bases between them. The DNA of the CDR3 is TGTGCCAGCAGCCTCTCCCCGGGATCAGGCAGGGAGACCCAGTACTTC. It is translated as CASSLSPGSGRETQYF.

In this sample, this clonotype turned up a few times. The rearrangement uses TRBV20-1 and TRBJ2-3; perhaps TRBD2 as D (5 bases). The CDR3 extends over 14 amino acids. Trimming shortened V by 6 bases and J by 1 base, and 14 bases separated the two germline ends. Germline CDR1 is DFQATT and CDR2 is SNEGSKA (reference sequence). CDR3 sequence (DNA): TGCAGTGCCCCACTAGTTCTGGGCACAGATACGCAGTATTTT. Its protein product is CSAPLVLGTDTQYF.

This clonotype was seen repeatedly, ten times or more. This chain uses TRBV12-3 or TRBV12-4 with TRBJ1-1; unclear D gene. The CDR3 runs 13 residues. Between the trimmed V and J ends, which lost 6 bases and 1 base, there was a span of 9 bases. DNA for the CDR3: TGTGCCAGCAGCATAACAAGGAACACTGAAGCTTTCTTT. This encodes CASSITRNTEAFF.

This clonotype was counted at least ten times. This chain connects TRBV27 to TRBJ1-6; 9 bases align to TRBD1. This CDR3 has 18 residues. Unmatched junction bases numbered 19, after V lost 6 bases and J lost 10 bases. Germline V CDR1 and CDR2: MNHEY, SMNVEV (reference sequence). CDR3 nucleotide sequence: TGTGCCAGCAGCCGATCTACCTCCGGGACAGGGAGTTTATCACCCCTCCACTTT. Protein sequence: CASSRSTSGTGSLSPLHF.

This clonotype was seen ten or more times. The chain combines TRBV28 with TRBJ2-5; D is perhaps TRBD1 (6 bases). The V end lost 3 bases, the J end lost 5 bases, and 13 bases lay between the germline ends. Germline V gene sequence: CDR1 MDHEN, CDR2 SYDVKM. The CDR3 totals 14 residues. This chain's CDR3 is CASSFLGAKETQYF. The CDR3 nucleotides are TGTGCCAGCAGTTTCTTGGGGGCTAAGGAGACCCAGTACTTC. Complete variable domain (other parts from reference TRBV28 and TRBJ2-5): DVKVTQSSRYLVKRTGEKVFLECVQDMDHENMFWYRQDPGLGLRLIYFSYDVKMKEKGDIPEGYSVSREKKERFSLILESASTNQTSMYLCASSFLGAKETQYFGPGTRLLVL.

The J gene is TRBJ2-7, the V gene TRBV6-2 or TRBV6-3, with TRBD2 matching over 13 bases. Trimming took 6 bases from V and 7 from J; bases not matched to a gene: 6. This CDR3 contains 14 residues. Germline-derived CDR1 and CDR2 are MNHEY and SVGEGT. DNA of the CDR3: TGTGCCAGCAGACGACTAGCGGGGGGCGGAGAGCAGTACGTC. Protein: CASRRLAGGGEQYV.

This clonotype appeared a few times. J is TRBJ2-1 and V is TRBV12-3 or TRBV12-4; 14 bases map to TRBD2. With V trimmed by 5 bases and J by 6 bases, 9 bases remained unmatched. The CDR3 runs 17 residues. The CDR3: CASSPGTSGGMGNEQFF. CDR3 bases: TGTGCCAGCAGTCCCGGGACTAGCGGGGGTATGGGCAATGAGCAGTTCTTC.

The chain employs TRBV10-3 and TRBJ2-3; possibly TRBD2 for D (5 bases). The CDR3 extends over 13 amino acids. The V gene's germline CDR1 is ENHRY and CDR2 SYGVKD. Trimming removed 5 bases at V and 2 bases at J, with 8 bases between. The DNA for the CDR3 is TGTGCCATCAGTCCCCGGGACACAGATACGCAGTATTTT. This gives the protein CAISPRDTDTQYF.

This clonotype was seen only a few times. The chain joins TRBV12-3 or TRBV12-4 to TRBJ2-5; D is possibly TRBD2 (5 bases). CDR3 size: 15 residues. Trimming shortened V by 3 bases and J by 5 bases, and 16 bases separated the two germline ends. CDR3 sequence: CASSFMSGSRETQYF. DNA for the CDR3: TGTGCCAGCAGTTTTATGAGCGGATCGCGGGAGACCCAGTACTTC.